Listed below are T cell receptor beta chains from one sample, sequenced in a study of cytomegalovirus exposure and HLA in healthy donors. Sequencing used immunoSEQ multiplex PCR; TCRdb keeps in-frame clones, though not all of them. This table has approximately 110,000 clones, around 67% appearing once. Sequencing used PBMCs. These receptors were taken from a woman aged 40-49 years in good health and CMV-seronegative. Each CDR3 is given with its conserved first and last residue. Each record gives: J gene, D gene, V gene, clone size, CDR3 DNA, CDR3 protein. The D gene is left open where the match is weak. Size is omitted from some rows. Given values are once, few, many or a class for expanded clones.

j_gene: TRBJ2-7
d_gene: TRBD1
v_gene: TRBV27
abundance: .
CDR3nt: TGTGCCAGCAGTTGGGGACAGGGCTACGAGCAGTACTTC
CDR3aa: CASSWGQGYEQYF

j_gene: TRBJ2-1
d_gene: TRBD2
v_gene: TRBV7-2
abundance: .
CDR3nt: TGTGCCAGCAGCCCTTCTAGCGGGGTGCCGGAGGAGCAGTTCTTC
CDR3aa: CASSPSSGVPEEQFF

j_gene: TRBJ2-5
d_gene: TRBD2
v_gene: TRBV29-1
abundance: .
CDR3nt: TGCAGCCTCCTGGTTAGCGGGGGGCCGGAGACCCAGTACTTC
CDR3aa: CSLLVSGGPETQYF

j_gene: TRBJ2-4
d_gene: TRBD2
v_gene: TRBV4-1
abundance: .
CDR3nt: TGCGCCAGCAGCCAAGATCGGGGGGGGACGCTAGCCAAAAACATTCAGTACTTC
CDR3aa: CASSQDRGGTLAKNIQYF

j_gene: TRBJ2-5
d_gene: .
v_gene: TRBV6-6
abundance: .
CDR3nt: TGTGCCAGCAGTTACTTATGGGAGAGGGGGAAAGAGACCCAGTACTTC
CDR3aa: CASSYLWERGKETQYF

j_gene: TRBJ1-5
d_gene: .
v_gene: TRBV4-3
abundance: .
CDR3nt: TGCGCCAGCAGCCAAGGCCTGGGGGGGGGTCATCAGCCCCAGCATTTT
CDR3aa: CASSQGLGGGHQPQHF

j_gene: TRBJ2-7
d_gene: .
v_gene: TRBV13
abundance: .
CDR3nt: TGTGCCAGCAGCCCGGGTAGGACCTACGAGCAGTACTTC
CDR3aa: CASSPGRTYEQYF

j_gene: TRBJ2-5
d_gene: TRBD1
v_gene: TRBV28
abundance: .
CDR3nt: TGTGCCAGCAGTATAACGGGACAGGGGGTAGAGACCCAGTACTTC
CDR3aa: CASSITGQGVETQYF

j_gene: TRBJ1-6
d_gene: .
v_gene: TRBV7-2
abundance: few
CDR3nt: TGTGCCAGCAGCCAAGGGACGGCCGGGGGTTCACCCCTCCACTTT
CDR3aa: CASSQGTAGGSPLHF

j_gene: TRBJ1-2
d_gene: .
v_gene: TRBV28
abundance: .
CDR3nt: TGTGCCAGCAGTTTAAGAGCCGGGGTCTCCTCCCCGTGGGGCTACACCTTC
CDR3aa: CASSLRAGVSSPWGYTF

j_gene: TRBJ1-1
d_gene: TRBD1
v_gene: TRBV7-2
abundance: .
CDR3nt: TGTGCCAGCAACTTACAGGGGGTGGCTGAAGCTTTCTTT
CDR3aa: CASNLQGVAEAFF

j_gene: TRBJ2-7
d_gene: TRBD2
v_gene: TRBV30
abundance: .
CDR3nt: TGTGCCTGGATTCTAATTAGCGGGAGCTCCTACGAGCAGTACTTC
CDR3aa: CAWILISGSSYEQYF

j_gene: TRBJ2-1
d_gene: TRBD2
v_gene: TRBV15
abundance: .
CDR3nt: TGTGCCACCAGCAGGGCTCTAGCGGGGGGGCCGAGTGTCTACAATGAGCAGTTCTTC
CDR3aa: CATSRALAGGPSVYNEQFF

j_gene: TRBJ2-3
d_gene: .
v_gene: TRBV6-6
abundance: .
CDR3nt: TGTGCCAGCACGGCGGGGCGAGATACGCAGTATTTT
CDR3aa: CASTAGRDTQYF

j_gene: TRBJ2-2
d_gene: TRBD1
v_gene: TRBV7-2
abundance: few
CDR3nt: TGTGCCAGCAGCTCCCCTGTGAGGACAGGTACCGGGGAGCTGTTTTTT
CDR3aa: CASSSPVRTGTGELFF

j_gene: TRBJ1-3
d_gene: .
v_gene: TRBV19
abundance: .
CDR3nt: TGTGCCAGTATCGCGGCTGGAAACACCATATATTTT
CDR3aa: CASIAAGNTIYF

j_gene: TRBJ1-2
d_gene: TRBD1
v_gene: TRBV27
abundance: .
CDR3nt: TGTGCCAGCAGTCAAGGACAGGGACGACTCTATGGCTACACCTTC
CDR3aa: CASSQGQGRLYGYTF

j_gene: TRBJ1-4
d_gene: TRBD1
v_gene: TRBV10-3
abundance: .
CDR3nt: TGTGCCACGACCGGGACAGAAAATGAAAAACTGTTTTTT
CDR3aa: CATTGTENEKLFF

j_gene: TRBJ2-1
d_gene: TRBD2
v_gene: TRBV13
abundance: .
CDR3nt: TGTGCCAGCAGCTTGTTCGCGGGGGGTACCTACAATGAGCAGTTCTTC
CDR3aa: CASSLFAGGTYNEQFF

j_gene: TRBJ2-1
d_gene: TRBD2
v_gene: TRBV5-1
abundance: .
CDR3nt: TGCGCCAGCAGCCTCGGGACTAGCAATGATGAGCAGTTCTTC
CDR3aa: CASSLGTSNDEQFF

j_gene: TRBJ2-1
d_gene: .
v_gene: TRBV6-5
abundance: .
CDR3nt: TGTGCCAGCAGAAGGACAGAGGCCTACAATGAGCAGTTCTTC
CDR3aa: CASRRTEAYNEQFF

j_gene: TRBJ2-5
d_gene: .
v_gene: TRBV10-3
abundance: once
CDR3nt: TGTGCCATCAGGCCGTCGCAGGGGAAGGGCCAAGAGACCCAGTACTTC
CDR3aa: CAIRPSQGKGQETQYF

j_gene: TRBJ1-1
d_gene: .
v_gene: TRBV2
abundance: .
CDR3nt: TGTGCCAGCAGTGATAAGGGGATGGACACTGAAGCTTTCTTT
CDR3aa: CASSDKGMDTEAFF

j_gene: TRBJ2-7
d_gene: TRBD1
v_gene: TRBV4-3
abundance: .
CDR3nt: TGCGCCAGCAGCCCTCACAGGACAGGGGAAATCTACGAGCAGTACTTC
CDR3aa: CASSPHRTGEIYEQYF

j_gene: TRBJ2-1
d_gene: TRBD2
v_gene: TRBV7-2
abundance: .
CDR3nt: TGTGCCAGCAGACCGGAGAGCGGGGACAATGAGCAGTTCTTC
CDR3aa: CASRPESGDNEQFF

j_gene: TRBJ2-7
d_gene: TRBD2
v_gene: TRBV7-9
abundance: .
CDR3nt: TGTGCCAGCAGCTTAGCGTCGACTAGCAACGAGCAGTACTTC
CDR3aa: CASSLASTSNEQYF

j_gene: TRBJ1-2
d_gene: TRBD1
v_gene: TRBV30
abundance: .
CDR3nt: TGTGCCTGGAGTCGGACAGGGAACTATGGCTACACCTTC
CDR3aa: CAWSRTGNYGYTF

j_gene: TRBJ2-5
d_gene: TRBD1
v_gene: TRBV6-5
abundance: .
CDR3nt: TGTGCCAGCAGTGGAGGGACAGGAGGAGGAGAGACCCAGTACTTC
CDR3aa: CASSGGTGGGETQYF

j_gene: TRBJ1-4
d_gene: TRBD1
v_gene: TRBV4-3
abundance: few
CDR3nt: TGCGCCAGCAACCAGCCGGGACAGGGGAATGAAAAACTGTTTTTT
CDR3aa: CASNQPGQGNEKLFF